This T cell receptor beta chain derives from a study of blood T cell repertoires in COVID-19. At the level of the study: The origin of the acute and convalescent COVID-19 samples was the United States, Italy and Spain. T cells, B-cell-depleted T cells, or PBMCs provided the cDNA or gDNA that served as material.

This CDR3 has 13 amino acids. V was clipped by 1 base and J by 7 bases, with 6 bases between them. Germline V CDR1 and CDR2: SGHDT, YYEEEE. Original processing methods: Nucleated cell number was recorded as an estimate derived from reference gene primer amplification. Sequencing was performed with immunoSEQ multiplex PCR; in TCRdb, only in-frame clones are kept and a portion is missing. The V and J calls and clone size come from that table; D and trimming were worked out from the DNA. The table includes approximately 190,000 clones, approximately 79% detected once. The rearrangement links TRBV5-6 to TRBJ1-6; maybe TRBD1 (6 bases). Sequenced input: peripheral blood. The sequence was obtained from a man between 60 and 70 years old with active or convalescent COVID-19. The CDR3 DNA reads as TGTGCCAGCAGCTTGAGGGGGAATTCACCCCTCCACTTT. This gives the protein CASSLRGNSPLHF.